This TCR beta chain was found in a study of shared clonotypes between healthy human individuals (TCRdb year 2020). Regarding the study in general: A couple of women and a few men aged 18 to 49 years were included in the cohort. Per donor, three plates each were used for CD4 naive and CD4 memory, two for CD8 naive, and one for CD8 memory. Libraries were prepared and TCR repertoires were sequenced by different laboratories using diverse techniques, in order to increase sequencing depth and limit assay-specific biases. Each donor's leukapheresis produced roughly between about 0.9 and 9.5 billion PBMCs. To estimate repertoire size and how much clonotypes are shared between individuals, the study performed deep sequencing of blood TCR repertoires from about 5 healthy adults. The paper as a whole reports these results and caveats: Larger estimated clonotype richness was generally found for naive subsets than for memory subsets. The small number of donors limited the genetic and exposure-history diversity represented. Sampling was limited to blood, and TCR repertoires in tissue likely differ from TCR repertoires in blood. Compared with non-shared clonotypes, the clonotypes found in all four sorted-subset donors had higher generation probabilities. Rarefaction of sorted-subset datasets indicated incomplete sequencing despite the large sequencing depth. Across a handful of donors, approximately 4.9% of naive CD4, more than 3% of naive CD8, under 2.5% of memory CD4, and approximately 0.42% of memory CD8 clonotypes were shared. Pairwise subsampling indicated that sequencing depth was expected to affect the degree of clonotype sharing among donors.

TCR CDR3 regions were amplified from genomic DNA by multiplex PCR using the deep immunoSEQ assay. Genomic DNA extracted from each cell subset was distributed evenly over all wells of several immunoSEQ 96-well plates, and each plate served as one replicate. For sorted subsets, around 0.2 ug of genomic DNA, equivalent to around 31,000 T cell genomes, went into each replicate PCR. Purified libraries were quantified with a Qubit 3.0 fluorometer, sized on a Bioanalyzer 2100, and re-quantified with the KAPA Library Quantification kit. Every immunoSEQ 96-well plate was sequenced on a separate single-read 150-cycle Illumina NextSeq 550 flow cell. The authors' analysis ran thus. Because the immunoSEQ output held only junctional sequences and lacked quality scores, the filtering could not match the filtering applied to full-length reads. To assign V/J genes and CDR3, sequences were annotated using PyIR, a Python wrapper for IgBLAST v1.9, with IMGT germline references. Any read was removed if the V/J assignment was weak (E-value above 1e-6), the CDR3 was missing, or the read contained stop codons, out-of-frame junctions, or ambiguous translated residues. A V3J clonotype was defined by an identical inferred V gene, J gene, and CDR3 amino acid sequence. Percentage overlap between repertoires was computed as shared unique clonotypes divided by the size of the smaller repertoire. Three approaches were used to assess repertoire richness: RTK rarefaction, the Chao1 estimator, and Recon v2.1 estimates of unobserved clonotypes. OLGA was used to compute generation probabilities for all TCRbeta clonotypes that the gDNA method yielded from a handful of donors. TCRdb limited this immuneACCESS table to in-frame rearrangements with V and J called. A share of clones is missing; checked studies link under half to unresolved V genes, and the rest is unexplained. That table is the source of V, J and clone size, and D and trimming were worked out from the DNA. The sample records millions of clones, 90% to 95% of which are singletons. 0.1% to 0.15% of the sample is in the top ten clones.

Via the germline V gene (reference sequence), CDR1 is MNHNY and CDR2 SVGAGI. Trimming takes 3 bases off V and 6 bases off J; junction bases not matched to a gene: 7. The CDR3 measures 15 amino acids from cysteine to phenylalanine. Only the CDR3 region is kept as DNA, spanning 45 bases read in frame from base 1. The donors were healthy, HIV-negative adults who had no recently reported acute infections or vaccinations. Only Caucasian adults living in Nashville, Tennessee, USA were represented among the donors. CD4+ T cells were enriched through magnetic negative selection, after which naive cells were positively selected on CD45RA and the remaining negative fraction served as the memory subset. Blood was obtained by leukapheresis, after which PBMCs were separated by Ficoll-Histopaque density gradient centrifugation and cryopreserved in liquid nitrogen vapor phase. Analytical flow cytometry was used to check the purity and quantity of each magnetically sorted T cell population. Genomic DNA was isolated from every sorted fraction and measured by UV absorbance on a Nanodrop 2000c.

This clone was recorded a few times. It has no known antigen specificity. There are no base qualities to consult, and no much larger clone falls within one base. The rearrangement combines TRBV6-6 with TRBJ2-3, with TRBD2 identical over 9 junction bases. This receptor was obtained from a man aged 18 to 30 in good health. What was sequenced was naive CD4+ T cells sorted from blood. Taken with the paper, the label for cell subset or site translates to: CD45RA+ positively selected. Read as DNA, the sequence is TGTGCCAGCAGTTATGGCGGGGGGGCCGCTGATACGCAGTATTTT. It translates to CASSYGGGAADTQYF.